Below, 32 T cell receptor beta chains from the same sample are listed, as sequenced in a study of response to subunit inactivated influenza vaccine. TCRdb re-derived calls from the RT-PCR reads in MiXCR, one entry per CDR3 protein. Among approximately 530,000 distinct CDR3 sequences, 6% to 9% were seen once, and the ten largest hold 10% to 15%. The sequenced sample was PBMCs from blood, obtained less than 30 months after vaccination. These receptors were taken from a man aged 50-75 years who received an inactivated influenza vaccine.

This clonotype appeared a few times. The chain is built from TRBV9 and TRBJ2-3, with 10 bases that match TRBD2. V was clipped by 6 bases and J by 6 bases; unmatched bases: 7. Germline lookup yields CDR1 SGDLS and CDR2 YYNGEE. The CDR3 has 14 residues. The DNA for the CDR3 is TGTGCCAGCACCCCTAGCGGGAGTCTTGATACGCAGTATTTT. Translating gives CASTPSGSLDTQYF.

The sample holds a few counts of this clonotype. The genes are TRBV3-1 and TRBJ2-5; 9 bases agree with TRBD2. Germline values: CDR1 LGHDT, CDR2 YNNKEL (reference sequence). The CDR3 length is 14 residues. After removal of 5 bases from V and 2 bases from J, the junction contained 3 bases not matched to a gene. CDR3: CASSMRGGQETQYF. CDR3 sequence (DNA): TGTGCCAGCAGCATGCGGGGGGGTCAAGAGACCCAGTACTTC.

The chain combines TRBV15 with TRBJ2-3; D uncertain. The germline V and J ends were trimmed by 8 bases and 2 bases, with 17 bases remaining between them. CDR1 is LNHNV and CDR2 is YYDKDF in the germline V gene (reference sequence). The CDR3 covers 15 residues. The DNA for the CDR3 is TGTGCCACCGGAGAAGGACGGCTTTCCACAGATACGCAGTATTTT. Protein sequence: CATGEGRLSTDTQYF.

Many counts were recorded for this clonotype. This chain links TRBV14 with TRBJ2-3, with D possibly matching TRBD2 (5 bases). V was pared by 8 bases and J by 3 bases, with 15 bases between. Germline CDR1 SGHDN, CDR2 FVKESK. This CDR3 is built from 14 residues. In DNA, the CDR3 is TGTGCCAGCGCATCCACGGAGGCAACAGATACGCAGTATTTT. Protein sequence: CASASTEATDTQYF.

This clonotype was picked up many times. Here the CDR3 DNA reads TGTGCCACCAGTGATCTCCCCGACTCCTACAATGAGCAGTTCTTC. This sequence encodes CATSDLPDSYNEQFF. This chain uses TRBV24-1 with TRBJ2-1; D gene unclear. This CDR3 region has 15 residues. Trimming took off 3 bases at V and 0 bases at J, with 8 bases between the two ends. Germline V gives CDR1 KGHDR, CDR2 SFDVKD.

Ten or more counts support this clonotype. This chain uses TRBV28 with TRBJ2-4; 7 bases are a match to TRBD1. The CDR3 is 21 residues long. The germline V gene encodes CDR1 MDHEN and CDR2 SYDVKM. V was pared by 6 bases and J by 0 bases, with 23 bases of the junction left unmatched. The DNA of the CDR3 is TGTGCCAGCAGCCGCCCATCGACAGGGCTTCGCGTTATGGGAGCCAAAAACATTCAGTACTTC. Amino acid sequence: CASSRPSTGLRVMGAKNIQYF. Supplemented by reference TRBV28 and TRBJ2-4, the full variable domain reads DVKVTQSSRYLVKRTGEKVFLECVQDMDHENMFWYRQDPGLGLRLIYFSYDVKMKEKGDIPEGYSVSREKKERFSLILESASTNQTSMYLCASSRPSTGLRVMGAKNIQYFGAGTRLSVL.

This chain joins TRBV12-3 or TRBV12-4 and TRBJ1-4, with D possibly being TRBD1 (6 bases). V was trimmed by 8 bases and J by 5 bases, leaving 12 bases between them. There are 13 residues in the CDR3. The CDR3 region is CASVDRNNEKLFF. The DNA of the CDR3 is TGTGCCAGCGTAGACAGGAACAATGAAAAACTGTTTTTT.

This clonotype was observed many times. CDR3 coding DNA: TGTGCCAGCAGCCGTCCTGACACCTCCAAAGCTTTCTTT. This translates into CASSRPDTSKAFF. The J gene is TRBJ1-1, the V gene TRBV3-1; D unresolved. Trimming shortened V by 4 bases and J by 9 bases, and 15 bases separated the two germline ends. Germline values: CDR1 LGHDT, CDR2 YNNKEL (reference sequence). The CDR3 consists of 13 residues.

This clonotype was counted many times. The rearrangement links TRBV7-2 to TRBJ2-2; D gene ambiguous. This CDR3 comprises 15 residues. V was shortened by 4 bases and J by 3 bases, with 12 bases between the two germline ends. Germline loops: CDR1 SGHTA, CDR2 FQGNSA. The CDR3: CASSSHPADTGELFF. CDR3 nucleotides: TGTGCCAGCAGCTCACACCCGGCCGACACCGGGGAGCTGTTTTTT.

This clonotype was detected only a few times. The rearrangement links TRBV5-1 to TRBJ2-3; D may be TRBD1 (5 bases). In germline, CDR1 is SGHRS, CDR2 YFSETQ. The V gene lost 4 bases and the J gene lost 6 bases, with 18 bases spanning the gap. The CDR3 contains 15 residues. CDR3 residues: CASSAIDRGWDTQYF. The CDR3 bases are TGCGCCAGCAGCGCAATAGATAGGGGTTGGGATACGCAGTATTTT.

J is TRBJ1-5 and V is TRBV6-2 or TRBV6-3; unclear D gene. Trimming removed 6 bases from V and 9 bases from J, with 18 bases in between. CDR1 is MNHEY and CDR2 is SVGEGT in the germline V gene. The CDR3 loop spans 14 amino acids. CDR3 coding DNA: TGTGCCAGCAGCCTTCAGCCCTCCGGACGGCCCCAGCATTTT. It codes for CASSLQPSGRPQHF.

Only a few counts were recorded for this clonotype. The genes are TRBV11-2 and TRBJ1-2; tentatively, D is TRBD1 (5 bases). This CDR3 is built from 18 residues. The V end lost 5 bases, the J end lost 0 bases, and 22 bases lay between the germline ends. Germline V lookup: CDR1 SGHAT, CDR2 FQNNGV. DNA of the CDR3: TGTGCCAGCAGCCGCACGGCCTCGGGGCTTCTAGCTAACTATGGCTACACCTTC. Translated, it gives CASSRTASGLLANYGYTF.

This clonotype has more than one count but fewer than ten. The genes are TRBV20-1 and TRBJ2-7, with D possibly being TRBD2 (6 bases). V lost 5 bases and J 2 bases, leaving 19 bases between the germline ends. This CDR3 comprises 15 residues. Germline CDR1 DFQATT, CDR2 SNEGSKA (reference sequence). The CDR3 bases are TGCAGTGCTTGGGACTCACAGGTGCCAACCTACGAGCAGTACTTC. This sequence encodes CSAWDSQVPTYEQYF.

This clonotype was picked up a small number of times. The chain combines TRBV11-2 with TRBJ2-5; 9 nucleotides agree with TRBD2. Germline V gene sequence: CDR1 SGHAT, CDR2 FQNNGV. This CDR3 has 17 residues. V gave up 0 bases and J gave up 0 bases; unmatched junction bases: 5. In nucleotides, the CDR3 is TGTGCCAGCAGCTTAGACCCTAGCGGGGCCTACCAAGAGACCCAGTACTTC. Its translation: CASSLDPSGAYQETQYF.

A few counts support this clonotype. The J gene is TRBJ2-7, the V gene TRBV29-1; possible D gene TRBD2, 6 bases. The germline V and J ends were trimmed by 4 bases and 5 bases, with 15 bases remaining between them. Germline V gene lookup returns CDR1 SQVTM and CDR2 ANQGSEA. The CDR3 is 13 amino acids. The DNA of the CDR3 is TGCAGCGTTGCACGGGGGAGCTTGGACGAGCAGTACTTC. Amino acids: CSVARGSLDEQYF.

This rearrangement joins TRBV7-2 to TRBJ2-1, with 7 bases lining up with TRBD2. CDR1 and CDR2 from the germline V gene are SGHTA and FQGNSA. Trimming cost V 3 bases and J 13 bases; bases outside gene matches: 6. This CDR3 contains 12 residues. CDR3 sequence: CASSLIGTIQFF. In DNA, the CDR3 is TGTGCCAGCAGCTTGATCGGGACTATCCAGTTCTTC.

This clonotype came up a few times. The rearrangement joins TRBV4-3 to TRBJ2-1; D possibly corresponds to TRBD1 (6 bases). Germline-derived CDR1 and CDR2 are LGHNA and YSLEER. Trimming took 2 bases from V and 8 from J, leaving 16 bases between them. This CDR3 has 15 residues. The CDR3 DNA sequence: TGCGCCAGCAGCCAACGCAGGGGCAGGGGCGATGAGCAGTTCTTC. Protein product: CASSQRRGRGDEQFF.

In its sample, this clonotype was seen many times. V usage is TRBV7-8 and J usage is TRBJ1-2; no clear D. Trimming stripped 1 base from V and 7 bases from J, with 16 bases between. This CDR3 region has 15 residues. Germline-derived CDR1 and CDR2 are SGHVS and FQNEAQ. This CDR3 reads CASSLGAGGLGGYTF. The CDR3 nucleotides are TGTGCCAGCAGCTTAGGTGCTGGCGGGCTTGGTGGCTACACCTTC. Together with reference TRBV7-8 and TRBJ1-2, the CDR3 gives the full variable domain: GAGVSQSPRYKVAKRGQDVALRCDPISGHVSLFWYQQALGQGPEFLTYFQNEAQLDKSGLPSDRFFAERPEGSVSTLKIQRTQQEDSAVYLCASSLGAGGLGGYTFGSGTRLTVV.

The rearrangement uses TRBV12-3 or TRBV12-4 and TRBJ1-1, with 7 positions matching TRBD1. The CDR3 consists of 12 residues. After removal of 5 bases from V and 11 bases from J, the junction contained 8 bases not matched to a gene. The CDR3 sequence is CASSGDSVLAFF. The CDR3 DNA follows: TGTGCCAGCAGTGGGGACAGTGTTCTGGCTTTCTTT.

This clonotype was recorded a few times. CDR3 in amino acids: CASSSGRLAPYNEQFF. CDR3 DNA: TGTGCCAGCAGCTCCGGACGGCTAGCCCCCTACAATGAGCAGTTCTTC. J is TRBJ2-1 and V is TRBV7-3; D might be TRBD2 (5 bases). Trimming took 4 bases from V and 2 from J, leaving 15 bases between them. Germline V gene lookup returns CDR1 SGHTA and CDR2 FQGTGA. The CDR3 runs to 16 residues.

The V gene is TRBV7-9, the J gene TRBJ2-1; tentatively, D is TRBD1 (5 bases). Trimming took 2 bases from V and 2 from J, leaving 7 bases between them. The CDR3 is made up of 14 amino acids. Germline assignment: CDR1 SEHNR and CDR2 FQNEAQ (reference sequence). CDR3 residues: CASSLKGTYNEQFF. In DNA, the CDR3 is TGTGCCAGCAGCTTAAAGGGGACCTACAATGAGCAGTTCTTC. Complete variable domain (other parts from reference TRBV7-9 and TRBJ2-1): DTGVSQNPRHKITKRGQNVTFRCDPISEHNRLYWYRQTLGQGPEFLTYFQNEAQLEKSRLLSDRFSAERPKGSFSTLEIQRTEQGDSAMYLCASSLKGTYNEQFFGPGTRLTVL.

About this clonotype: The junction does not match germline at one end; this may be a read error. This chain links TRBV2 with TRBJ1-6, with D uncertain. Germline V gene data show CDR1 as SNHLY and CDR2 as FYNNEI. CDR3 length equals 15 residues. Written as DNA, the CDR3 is TGTGCCAGCTGTGACCGGAGCTCCTATAATTCACCCCTCCACTTT. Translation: CASCDRSSYNSPLHF.

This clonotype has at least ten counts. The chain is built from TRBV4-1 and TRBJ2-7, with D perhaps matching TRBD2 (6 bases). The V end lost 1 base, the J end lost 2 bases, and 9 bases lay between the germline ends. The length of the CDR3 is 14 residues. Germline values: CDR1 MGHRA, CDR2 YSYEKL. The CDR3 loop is CASSQGGTPYEQYF. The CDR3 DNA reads TGCGCCAGCAGCCAAGGGGGGACTCCCTACGAGCAGTACTTC.

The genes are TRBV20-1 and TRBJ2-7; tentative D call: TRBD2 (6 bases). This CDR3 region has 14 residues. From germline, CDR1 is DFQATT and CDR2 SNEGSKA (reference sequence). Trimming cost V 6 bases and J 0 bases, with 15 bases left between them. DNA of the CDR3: TGCAGTGCCGTGCCGGGACTCACCTCCTACGAGCAGTACTTC. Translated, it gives CSAVPGLTSYEQYF.

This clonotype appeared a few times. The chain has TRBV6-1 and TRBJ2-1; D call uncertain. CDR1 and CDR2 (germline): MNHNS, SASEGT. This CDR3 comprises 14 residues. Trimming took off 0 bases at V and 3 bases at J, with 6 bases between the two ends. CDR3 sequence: CASSEAQNYNEQFF. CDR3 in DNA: TGTGCCAGCAGTGAAGCGCAGAACTACAATGAGCAGTTCTTC.

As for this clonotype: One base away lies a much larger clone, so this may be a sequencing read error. The CDR3 bases are TGTGCCAGCAGCTTACATGGGGCCAACGTCCTGACTTTC. It specifies CASSLHGANVLTF. The V gene is TRBV7-9, the J gene TRBJ2-6; D unclear. Trimming took off 2 bases at V and 3 bases at J, with 2 bases between the two ends. Per germline, CDR1 SEHNR and CDR2 FQNEAQ (reference sequence). The length of the CDR3 is 13 residues.

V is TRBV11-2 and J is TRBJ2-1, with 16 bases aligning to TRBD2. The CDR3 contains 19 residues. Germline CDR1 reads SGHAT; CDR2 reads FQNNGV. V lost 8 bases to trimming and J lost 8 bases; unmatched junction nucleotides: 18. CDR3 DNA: TGTGCCAGCTGTTTAGACGGGACTAGCGGGGGGGCGGTAGTTTATGAGCAGTTCTTC. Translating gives CASCLDGTSGGAVVYEQFF.

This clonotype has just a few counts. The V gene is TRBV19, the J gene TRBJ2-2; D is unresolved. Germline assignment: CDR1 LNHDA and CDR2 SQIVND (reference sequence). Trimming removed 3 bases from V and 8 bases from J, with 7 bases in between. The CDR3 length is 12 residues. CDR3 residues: CASSIVRGELFF. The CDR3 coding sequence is TGTGCCAGTAGTATCGTCAGAGGGGAGCTGTTTTTT. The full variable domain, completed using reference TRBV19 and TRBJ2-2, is DGGITQSPKYLFRKEGQNVTLSCEQNLNHDAMYWYRQDPGQGLRLIYYSQIVNDFQKGDIAEGYSVSREKKESFPLTVTSAQKNPTAFYLCASSIVRGELFFGEGSRLTVL.

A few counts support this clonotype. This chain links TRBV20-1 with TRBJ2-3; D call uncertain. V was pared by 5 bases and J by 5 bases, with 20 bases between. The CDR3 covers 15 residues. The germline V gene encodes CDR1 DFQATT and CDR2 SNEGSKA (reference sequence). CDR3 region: CSAPRLVRAVDTQYF. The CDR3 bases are TGCAGTGCTCCCCGATTGGTCCGGGCGGTAGATACGCAGTATTTT.

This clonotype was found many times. CDR3 loop: CASSELQGGISPLHF. The DNA of the CDR3 is TGTGCCAGCAGTGAGCTACAGGGGGGAATCTCACCCCTCCACTTT. V usage is TRBV12-3 or TRBV12-4 and J usage is TRBJ1-6, with 8 positions matching TRBD1. V dropped 5 bases and J dropped 10; count of bases not matched to a gene: 10. The CDR3 is 15 amino acids.

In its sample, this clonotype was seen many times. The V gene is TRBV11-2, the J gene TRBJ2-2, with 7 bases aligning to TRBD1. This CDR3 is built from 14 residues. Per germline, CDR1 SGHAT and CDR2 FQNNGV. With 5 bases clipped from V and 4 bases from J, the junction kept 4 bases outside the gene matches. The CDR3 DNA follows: TGTGCCAGCAGCCTACAGGGGTTCACCGGGGAGCTGTTTTTT. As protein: CASSLQGFTGELFF. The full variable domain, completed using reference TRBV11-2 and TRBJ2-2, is EAGVAQSPRYKIIEKRQSVAFWCNPISGHATLYWYQQILGQGPKLLIQFQNNGVVDDSQLPKDRFSAERLKGVDSTLKIQPAKLEDSAVYLCASSLQGFTGELFFGEGSRLTVL.

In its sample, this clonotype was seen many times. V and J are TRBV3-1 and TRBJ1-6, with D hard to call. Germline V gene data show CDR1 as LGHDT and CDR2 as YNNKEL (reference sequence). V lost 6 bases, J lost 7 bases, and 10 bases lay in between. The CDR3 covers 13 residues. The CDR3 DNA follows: TGTGCCAGCAGTTCCTCGGGGAATTCACCCCTCCACTTT. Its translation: CASSSSGNSPLHF.